The entry that follows covers one T cell receptor (beta chain) sequence. Its cognate antigen is unknown. This entry comes from a study of T cells in localized non-small cell lung cancer. This CDR3 is built from 17 residues. The germline V gene has CDR1 SNHLY and CDR2 FYNNEI. Germline trimming cut 4 bases from V and 1 base from J; bases unmatched to any gene: 7. Notes on the study in general: Among the tissues sampled, uninvolved adjacent lung had the highest T cell clonality, above tumor. Appearance in adjacent lung was seen for a median 57 of the top 100 tumor clones.

Only in-frame clones appear in the TCRdb table, and some are missing; sequencing was by immunoSEQ multiplex PCR. Of about 130,000 clones in the sample, roughly 90% were seen once. J is TRBJ2-4 and V is TRBV2; TRBD1 matches at 10 bases. This receptor was identified in a female donor of 60 years or more with stage I lung adenocarcinoma. Here the sequenced sample was peripheral blood, taken before any cancer treatment. The CDR3 sequence: CASSAETGGLAKNIQYF. CDR3 DNA: TGTGCCAGCAGTGCCGAGACAGGGGGCCTCGCCAAAAACATTCAGTACTTC.